Below, one T cell receptor beta chain is given with its context. Its cognate antigen is unknown. The sample comes from a study of radiotherapy plus CTLA-4 blockade in lung cancer. Trimming took 5 bases from V and 3 from J; bases not matched to a gene: 12. This CDR3 is 18 amino acids long. The germline V gene has CDR1 SGHVS and CDR2 FNYEAQ. The study, taken as a whole, reports: Once radiotherapy plus ipilimumab had been given, TCR clones derived from tumor expanded in blood.

The repertoire was sequenced with immunoSEQ multiplex PCR; TCRdb's copy has only in-frame clones and lacks some. This sample yields fewer than 100,000 clones, of which more than 60% are seen a single time; over 20% belongs to the top ten. The study gave focal radiation plus ipilimumab CTLA-4 blockade to patients with chemo-refractory metastatic non-small-cell lung cancer. The TCR was taken from a human donor with non-small cell lung cancer whose response to radiotherapy plus ipilimumab could not be evaluated. Some clones in this sample may be carry-over from other donors' samples. The specimen was peripheral blood, collected from a patient treated with radiotherapy plus ipilimumab. The chain has TRBV7-6 and TRBJ2-2, with 10 bases that match TRBD1. The CDR3 region has the DNA TGTGCCAGCAGCAAACGGCCGGGACAGGGGACCCACACCGGGGAGCTGTTTTTT. This gives the protein CASSKRPGQGTHTGELFF.